This T cell receptor beta chain comes out of a study of beta chain features in type 1 diabetes. The CDR3 is 12 residues long. Germline CDR1 and CDR2: GTSNPN and SVGIG (reference sequence). The V gene lost 4 bases and the J gene lost 7 bases, with 13 bases spanning the gap. cDNA synthesis used the whole RNA isolate, giving expressed TCRB sequences. Here immunoSEQ multiplex PCR was the method, and the copy in TCRdb shows in-frame clones only, minus some. The table lists around 350,000 clones, roughly an eighth of them singletons. Sample: naive CD4+ T cells from blood. The sequence was collected from a man in his late teens or twenties in good health. This chain connects TRBV30 to TRBJ1-1; weak D call: TRBD1 (5 bases). The CDR3, as DNA: TGTGCCTGGACCAACGGGGGAGGTGAAGCTTTCTTT. It translates to CAWTNGGGEAFF. Filled out from reference TRBV30 and TRBJ1-1, the complete variable domain reads SQTIHQWPATLVQPVGSPLSLECTVEGTSNPNLYWYRQAAGRGLQLLFYSVGIGQISSEVPQNLSASRPQDRQFILSSKKLLLSDSGFYLCAWTNGGGEAFFGQGTRLTVV.